The present T cell receptor (beta chain) was sequenced within a study of technical replicates of blood from a handful of donors (dated by TCRdb to about 2017). A note on this clone: There is no known antigen for this receptor. Base qualities are missing; no much larger clone stands one base away.

Library generation was performed with the immunoSEQ multiplex PCR assay. Drawn from immuneACCESS, this table holds only the in-frame rearrangements with V and J called that TCRdb kept. Clones are partly lost; checked studies trace under half to an unresolved V gene and leave the rest unexplained. The table for this sample lists around 86,000 clones; roughly 96% of them were counted only once. The leading ten clones occupy 0.2% of the sample. The CDR3 goes from the cysteine to the phenylalanine over 15 residues. Just CDR3 DNA is preserved here, 45 bases in frame from base 1. Per the germline V gene (reference sequence), LNHDA is the CDR1 and SQIVND is the CDR2. Trimming removed 2 bases from V and 7 bases from J, leaving 15 bases between the germline ends.

Source material: T cells isolated from PBMCs. Recombination linked TRBV19 to TRBJ1-5, with the D segment identity uncertain. The sequence derives from a human donor in good health. The CDR3 corresponds to CASSILSGEGQPQHF. DNA sequence: TGTGCCAGTAGTATACTTTCCGGAGAGGGCCAGCCCCAGCATTTT.